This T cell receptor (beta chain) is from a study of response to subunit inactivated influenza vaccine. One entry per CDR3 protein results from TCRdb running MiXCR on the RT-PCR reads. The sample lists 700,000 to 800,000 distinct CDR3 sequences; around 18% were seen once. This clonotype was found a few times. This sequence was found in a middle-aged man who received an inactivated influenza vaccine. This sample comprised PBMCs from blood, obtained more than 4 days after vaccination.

The CDR3 DNA is TGCGCCAGCAGCTTGGCTCCGGGACAGGGCTACAATGAGCAGTTCTTC. This sequence encodes CASSLAPGQGYNEQFF. The J gene is TRBJ2-1, the V gene TRBV5-1; 9 positions agree with TRBD1. V was pared by 0 bases and J by 3 bases, with 4 bases of the junction left unmatched. Per the germline V gene, CDR1 is SGHRS and CDR2 is YFSETQ. The CDR3 length is 16 residues.